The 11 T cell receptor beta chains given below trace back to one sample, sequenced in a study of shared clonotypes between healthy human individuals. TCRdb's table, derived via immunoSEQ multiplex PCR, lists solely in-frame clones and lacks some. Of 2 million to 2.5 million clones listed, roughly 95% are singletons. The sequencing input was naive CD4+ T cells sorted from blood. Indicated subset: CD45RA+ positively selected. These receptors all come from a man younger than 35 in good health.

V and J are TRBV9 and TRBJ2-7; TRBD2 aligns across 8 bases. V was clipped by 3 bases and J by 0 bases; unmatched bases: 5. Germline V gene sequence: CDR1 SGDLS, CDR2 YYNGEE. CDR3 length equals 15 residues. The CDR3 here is CASSASGSLSYEQYF. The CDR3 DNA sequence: TGTGCCAGCAGCGCGAGCGGGAGTCTCTCCTACGAGCAGTACTTC.

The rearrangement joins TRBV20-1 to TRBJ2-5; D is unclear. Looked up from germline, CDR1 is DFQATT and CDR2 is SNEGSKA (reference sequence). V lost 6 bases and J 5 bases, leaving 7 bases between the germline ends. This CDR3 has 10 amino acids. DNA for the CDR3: TGCAGTGCGACCATGGAGACCCAGTACTTC. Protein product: CSATMETQYF.

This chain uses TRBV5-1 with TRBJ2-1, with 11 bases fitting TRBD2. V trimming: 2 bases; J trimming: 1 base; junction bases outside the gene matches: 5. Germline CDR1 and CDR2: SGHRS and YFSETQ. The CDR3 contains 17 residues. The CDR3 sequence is CASSLEASGRSYNEQFF. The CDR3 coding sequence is TGCGCCAGCAGCTTAGAAGCTAGCGGGAGGTCCTACAATGAGCAGTTCTTC. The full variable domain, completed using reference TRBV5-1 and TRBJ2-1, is KAGVTQTPRYLIKTRGQQVTLSCSPISGHRSVSWYQQTPGQGLQFLFEYFSETQRNKGNFPGRFSGRQFSNSRSEMNVSTLELGDSALYLCASSLEASGRSYNEQFFGPGTRLTVL.

The CDR3 nucleotides read TGTGCCAGCAGCTTAGTTAATAGCGGGAGCTACGAGCAGTACTTC. It encodes CASSLVNSGSYEQYF. The chain joins TRBV7-8 to TRBJ2-7; 9 bases match TRBD2. The CDR3 consists of 15 residues. The germline gives CDR1 SGHVS, CDR2 FQNEAQ. With V trimmed by 1 base and J by 3 bases, 4 bases remained unmatched.

CDR3 protein: CASSLLAGTDTQYF. The CDR3 nucleotides are TGTGCCAGTAGTTTACTAGCGGGCACAGATACGCAGTATTTT. This chain links TRBV19 with TRBJ2-3, with TRBD2 identical over 8 bases. V was clipped by 5 bases and J by 1 base; unmatched bases: 2. CDR3 length: 14 amino acids. CDR1 is LNHDA and CDR2 is SQIVND in the germline V gene (reference sequence). Based on the CDR3 plus reference TRBV19 and TRBJ2-3, the full variable domain is DGGITQSPKYLFRKEGQNVTLSCEQNLNHDAMYWYRQDPGQGLRLIYYSQIVNDFQKGDIAEGYSVSREKKESFPLTVTSAQKNPTAFYLCASSLLAGTDTQYFGPGTRLTVL.

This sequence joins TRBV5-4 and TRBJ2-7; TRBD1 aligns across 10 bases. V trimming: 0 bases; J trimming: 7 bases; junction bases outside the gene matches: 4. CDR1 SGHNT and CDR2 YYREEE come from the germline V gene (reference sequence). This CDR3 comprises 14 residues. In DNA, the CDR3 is TGTGCCAGCAGCTTGGGGGACAGGGGAGGGGAGCAGTACTTC. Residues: CASSLGDRGGEQYF.

CDR3 sequence (DNA): TGTGCCAGCAGTAGGGAGTCACCCCTCCACTTT. This encodes CASSRESPLHF. This rearrangement joins TRBV6-1 to TRBJ1-6, with D hard to call. CDR1 and CDR2 (germline): MNHNS, SASEGT. The CDR3 loop spans 11 amino acids. The V end was cut by 5 bases, the J end by 10 bases, with 6 bases between.

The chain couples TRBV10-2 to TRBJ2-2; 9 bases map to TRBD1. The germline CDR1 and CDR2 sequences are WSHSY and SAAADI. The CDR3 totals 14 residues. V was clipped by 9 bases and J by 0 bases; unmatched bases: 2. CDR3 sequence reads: CASRQGANTGELFF. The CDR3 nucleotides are TGCGCCAGTCGACAGGGGGCGAACACCGGGGAGCTGTTTTTT.

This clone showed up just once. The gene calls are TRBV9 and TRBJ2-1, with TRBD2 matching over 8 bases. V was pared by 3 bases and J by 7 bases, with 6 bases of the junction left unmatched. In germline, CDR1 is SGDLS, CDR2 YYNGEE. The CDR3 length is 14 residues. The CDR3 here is CASSEEVAGNEQFF. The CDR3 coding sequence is TGTGCCAGCAGCGAGGAGGTAGCGGGGAATGAGCAGTTCTTC.

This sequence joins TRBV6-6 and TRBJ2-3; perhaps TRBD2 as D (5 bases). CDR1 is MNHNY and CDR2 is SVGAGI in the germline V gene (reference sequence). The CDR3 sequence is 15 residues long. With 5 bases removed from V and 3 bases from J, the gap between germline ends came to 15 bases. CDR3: CASSPSGEGTDTQYF. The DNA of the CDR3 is TGTGCCAGCAGTCCTTCCGGGGAAGGTACAGATACGCAGTATTTT.

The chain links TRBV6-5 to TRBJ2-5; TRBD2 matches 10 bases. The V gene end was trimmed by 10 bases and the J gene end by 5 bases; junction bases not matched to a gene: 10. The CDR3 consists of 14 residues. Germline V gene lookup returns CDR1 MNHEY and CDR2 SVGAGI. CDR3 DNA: TGTGCCACCGAGAATCTAGCGGGAGCGGAGACCCAGTACTTC. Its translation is CATENLAGAETQYF.